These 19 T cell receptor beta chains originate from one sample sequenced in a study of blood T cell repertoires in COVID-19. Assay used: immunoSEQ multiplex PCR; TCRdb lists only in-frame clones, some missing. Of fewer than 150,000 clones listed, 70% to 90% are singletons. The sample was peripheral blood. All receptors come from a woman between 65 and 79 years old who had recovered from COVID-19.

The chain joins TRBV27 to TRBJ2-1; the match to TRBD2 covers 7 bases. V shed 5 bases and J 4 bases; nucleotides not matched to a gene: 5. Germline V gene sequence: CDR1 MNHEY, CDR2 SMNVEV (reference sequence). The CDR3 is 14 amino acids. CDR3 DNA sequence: TGTGCCAGCAGTGCAGGGACTACTTACAATGAGCAGTTCTTC. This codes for CASSAGTTYNEQFF.

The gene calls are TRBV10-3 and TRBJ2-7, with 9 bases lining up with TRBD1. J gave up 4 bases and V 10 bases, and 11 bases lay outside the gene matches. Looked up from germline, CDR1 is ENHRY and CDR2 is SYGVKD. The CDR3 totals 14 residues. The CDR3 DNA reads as TGTGCCACCGACCCGGGACAGGGACAATACGAGCAGTACTTC. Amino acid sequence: CATDPGQGQYEQYF.

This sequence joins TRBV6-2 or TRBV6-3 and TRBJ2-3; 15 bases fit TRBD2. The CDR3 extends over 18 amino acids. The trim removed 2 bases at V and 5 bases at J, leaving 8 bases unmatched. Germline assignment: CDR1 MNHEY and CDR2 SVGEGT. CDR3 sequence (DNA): TGTGCCAGCAGTTACACCGGACTAGCGGGAGGGCCGAAAGATACGCAGTATTTT. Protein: CASSYTGLAGGPKDTQYF.

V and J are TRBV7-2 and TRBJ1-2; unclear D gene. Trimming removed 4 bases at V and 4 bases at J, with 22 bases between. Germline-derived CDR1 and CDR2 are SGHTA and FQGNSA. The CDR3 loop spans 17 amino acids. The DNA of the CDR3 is TGTGCCAGCAGCTCCACGCGACAAGAGGGCTCCCTCTATGGCTACACCTTC. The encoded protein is CASSSTRQEGSLYGYTF.

The CDR3 DNA is TGTGCCAGCTCACCTAGCCGGGGGGCGGACACCATATATTTT. Protein product: CASSPSRGADTIYF. V gene TRBV18 combines with J gene TRBJ1-3, with D possibly matching TRBD1 (6 bases). V was cut by 3 bases and J by 8 bases, with 14 bases left in between. CDR3 size: 14 residues. The V gene's germline CDR1 is KGHSH and CDR2 LQKENI.

The CDR3 is CASSGTSAGYTF. For the CDR3, the DNA is TGTGCCAGCAGTGGGACATCTGCGGGCTACACCTTC. The genes are TRBV2 and TRBJ1-2; D possibly corresponds to TRBD1 (5 bases). The germline V gene has CDR1 SNHLY and CDR2 FYNNEI. This CDR3 contains 12 residues. V was trimmed by 4 bases and J by 8 bases, leaving 11 bases between them.

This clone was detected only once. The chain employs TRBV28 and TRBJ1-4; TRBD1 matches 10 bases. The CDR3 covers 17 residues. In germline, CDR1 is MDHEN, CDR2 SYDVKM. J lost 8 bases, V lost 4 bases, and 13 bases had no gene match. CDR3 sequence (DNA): TGTGCCAGCAGTTCTAGAAGAGGCGGGACAGGGGTAGAAAAACTGTTTTTT. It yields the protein CASSSRRGGTGVEKLFF.

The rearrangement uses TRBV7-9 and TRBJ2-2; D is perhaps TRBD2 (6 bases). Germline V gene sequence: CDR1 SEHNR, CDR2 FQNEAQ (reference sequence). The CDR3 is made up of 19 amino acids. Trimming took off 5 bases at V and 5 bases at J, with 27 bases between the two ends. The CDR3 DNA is TGTGCCAGCAGCGGGCACAGGATAACCCGGCTAGCGCCAACCGGGGAGCTGTTTTTT. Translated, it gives CASSGHRITRLAPTGELFF.

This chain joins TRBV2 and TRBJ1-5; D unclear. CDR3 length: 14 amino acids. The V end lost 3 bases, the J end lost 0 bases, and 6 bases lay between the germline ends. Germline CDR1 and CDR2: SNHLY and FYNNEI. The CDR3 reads CASSDSGSNQPQHF. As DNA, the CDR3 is TGTGCCAGCAGTGATTCGGGTAGCAATCAGCCCCAGCATTTT.

The chain's CDR3 is CASKKIAGEGNEQFF. CDR3 nucleotides: TGTGCCAGTAAAAAAATAGCGGGAGAAGGGAATGAGCAGTTCTTC. V usage is TRBV19 and J usage is TRBJ2-1, with 9 bases aligning to TRBD2. Germline V gene sequence: CDR1 LNHDA, CDR2 SQIVND (reference sequence). This CDR3 region has 15 residues. The V and J ends lost 7 bases and 7 bases, in that order; junction bases with no gene match: 11.

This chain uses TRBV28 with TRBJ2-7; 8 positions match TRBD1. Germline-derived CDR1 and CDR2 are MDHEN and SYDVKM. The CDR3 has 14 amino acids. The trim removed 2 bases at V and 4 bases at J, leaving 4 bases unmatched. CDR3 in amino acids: CASSLRDRGYEQYF. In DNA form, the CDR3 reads TGTGCCAGCAGTTTACGAGACAGGGGATACGAGCAGTACTTC.

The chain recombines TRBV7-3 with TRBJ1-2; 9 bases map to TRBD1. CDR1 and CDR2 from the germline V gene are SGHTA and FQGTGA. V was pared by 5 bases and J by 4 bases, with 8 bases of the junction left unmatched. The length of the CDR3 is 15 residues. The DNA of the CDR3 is TGTGCCAGCAGCCTCGGCGGGACAGGGTTCTATGGCTACACCTTC. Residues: CASSLGGTGFYGYTF.

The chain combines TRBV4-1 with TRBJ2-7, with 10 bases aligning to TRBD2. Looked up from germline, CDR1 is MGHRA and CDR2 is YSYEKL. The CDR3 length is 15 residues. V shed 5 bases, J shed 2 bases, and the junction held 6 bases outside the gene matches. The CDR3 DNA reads TGCGCCAGCAGCGGCCAAGCGGGGGGGACCTACGAGCAGTACTTC. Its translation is CASSGQAGGTYEQYF.

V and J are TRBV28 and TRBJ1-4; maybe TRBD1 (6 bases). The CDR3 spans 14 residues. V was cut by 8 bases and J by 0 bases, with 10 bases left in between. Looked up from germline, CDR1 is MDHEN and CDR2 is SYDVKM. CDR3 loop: CASGGAPTNEKLFF. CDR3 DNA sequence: TGTGCCAGCGGGGGGGCACCAACTAATGAAAAACTGTTTTTT.

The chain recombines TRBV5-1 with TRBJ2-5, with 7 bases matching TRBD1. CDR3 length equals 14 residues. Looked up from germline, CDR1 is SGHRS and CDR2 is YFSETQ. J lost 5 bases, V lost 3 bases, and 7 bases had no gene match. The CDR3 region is CASSSEGARETQYF. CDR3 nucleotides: TGCGCCAGCAGCTCAGAGGGGGCACGGGAGACCCAGTACTTC.

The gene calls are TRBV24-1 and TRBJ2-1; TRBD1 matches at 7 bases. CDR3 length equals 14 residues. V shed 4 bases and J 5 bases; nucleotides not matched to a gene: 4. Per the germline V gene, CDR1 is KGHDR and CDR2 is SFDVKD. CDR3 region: CATSDGQGDNEQFF. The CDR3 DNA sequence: TGTGCCACCAGTGACGGGCAGGGGGACAATGAGCAGTTCTTC.

The CDR3 protein is CASSEQGMPQADTQYF. In DNA, the CDR3 is TGTGCCAGCAGCGAACAGGGGATGCCCCAGGCAGATACGCAGTATTTT. This chain joins TRBV7-3 and TRBJ2-3; 7 positions agree with TRBD1. Germline V gene data show CDR1 as SGHTA and CDR2 as FQGTGA. The CDR3 is 16 amino acids. V lost 5 bases and J lost 4; bases outside the gene matches: 12.

CDR3 in DNA: TGTGCCATCTCTGGAGCGGGGGTGGGAGATACGCAGTATTTT. Translation gives CAISGAGVGDTQYF. The gene calls are TRBV10-3 and TRBJ2-3; 8 positions agree with TRBD2. V shed 8 bases and J 5 bases; nucleotides not matched to a gene: 9. The CDR3 length is 14 residues. In germline, CDR1 is ENHRY, CDR2 SYGVKD.

CDR3 residues: CASRGGTSGSGELFF. CDR3 bases: TGTGCCAGCAGAGGGGGGACTAGCGGGTCCGGGGAGCTGTTTTTT. This chain uses TRBV6-5 with TRBJ2-2; 12 bases agree with TRBD2. The CDR3 runs to 15 residues. V lost 6 bases to trimming and J lost 6 bases; unmatched junction nucleotides: 5. The germline V gene has CDR1 MNHEY and CDR2 SVGAGI.